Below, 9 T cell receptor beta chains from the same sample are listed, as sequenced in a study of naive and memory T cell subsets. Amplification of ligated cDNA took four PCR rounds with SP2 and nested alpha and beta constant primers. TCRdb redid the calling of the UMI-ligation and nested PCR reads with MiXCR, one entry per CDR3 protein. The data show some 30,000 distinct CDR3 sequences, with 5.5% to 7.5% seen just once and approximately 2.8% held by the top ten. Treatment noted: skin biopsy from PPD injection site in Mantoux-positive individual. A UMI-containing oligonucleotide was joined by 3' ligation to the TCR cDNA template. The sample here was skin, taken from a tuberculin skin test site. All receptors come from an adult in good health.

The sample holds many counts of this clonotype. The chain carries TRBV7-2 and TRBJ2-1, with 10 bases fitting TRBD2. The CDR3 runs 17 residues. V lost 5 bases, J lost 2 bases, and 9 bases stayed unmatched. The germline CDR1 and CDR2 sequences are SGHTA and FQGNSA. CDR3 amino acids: CASSPLLAGETYNEQFF. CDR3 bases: TGTGCCAGCAGCCCCCTCCTAGCGGGGGAGACCTACAATGAGCAGTTCTTC.

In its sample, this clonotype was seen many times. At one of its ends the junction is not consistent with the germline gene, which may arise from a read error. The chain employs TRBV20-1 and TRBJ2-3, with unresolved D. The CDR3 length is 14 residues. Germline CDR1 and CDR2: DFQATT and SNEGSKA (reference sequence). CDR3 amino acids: CSARTTESTDTQYF. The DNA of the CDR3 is TGCAGTGCTAGGACGACGGAAAGCACGGATACGCAGTATTTT.

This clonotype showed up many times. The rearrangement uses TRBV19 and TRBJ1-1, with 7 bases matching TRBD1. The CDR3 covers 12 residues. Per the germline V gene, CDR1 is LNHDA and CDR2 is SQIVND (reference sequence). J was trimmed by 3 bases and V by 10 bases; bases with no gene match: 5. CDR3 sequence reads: CATQQGYTEAFF. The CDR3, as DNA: TGTGCCACCCAACAGGGGTACACTGAAGCTTTCTTT.

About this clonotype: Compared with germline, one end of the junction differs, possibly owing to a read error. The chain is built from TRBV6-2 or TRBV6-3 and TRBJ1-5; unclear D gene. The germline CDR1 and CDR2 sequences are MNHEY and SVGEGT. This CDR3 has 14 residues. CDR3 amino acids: CASRPAGVVHFMYF. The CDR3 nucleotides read TGTGCCAGCCGACCCGCCGGGGTAGTCCATTTTATGTATTTT.

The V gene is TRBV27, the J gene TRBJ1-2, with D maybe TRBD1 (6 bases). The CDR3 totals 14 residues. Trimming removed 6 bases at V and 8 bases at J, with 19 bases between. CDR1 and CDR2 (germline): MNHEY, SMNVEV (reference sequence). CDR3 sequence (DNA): TGTGCCAGCAGCCGAAAAGGGGGGGGCGGGGGCTACACCTTC. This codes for CASSRKGGGGGYTF.

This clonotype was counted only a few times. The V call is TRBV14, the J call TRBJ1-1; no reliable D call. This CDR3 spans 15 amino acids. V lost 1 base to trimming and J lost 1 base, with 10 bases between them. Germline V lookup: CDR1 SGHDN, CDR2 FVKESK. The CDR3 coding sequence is TGTGCCAGCAGCCAAGGAGGTATTAGGAACACTGAAGCTTTCTTT. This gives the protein CASSQGGIRNTEAFF.

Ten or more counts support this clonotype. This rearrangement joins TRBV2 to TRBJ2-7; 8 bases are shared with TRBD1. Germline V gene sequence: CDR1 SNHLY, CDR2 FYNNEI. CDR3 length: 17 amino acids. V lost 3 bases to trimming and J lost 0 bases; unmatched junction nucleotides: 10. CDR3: CASSDRIGTGNSYEQYF. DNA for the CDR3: TGTGCCAGCAGTGATCGAATCGGGACAGGCAACTCCTACGAGCAGTACTTC.

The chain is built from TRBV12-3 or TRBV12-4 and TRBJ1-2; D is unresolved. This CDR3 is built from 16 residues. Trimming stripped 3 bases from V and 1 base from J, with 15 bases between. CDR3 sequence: CASSFRRRGHNYGYTF. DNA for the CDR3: TGTGCCAGCAGTTTCCGACGTCGCGGTCATAACTATGGCTACACCTTC.

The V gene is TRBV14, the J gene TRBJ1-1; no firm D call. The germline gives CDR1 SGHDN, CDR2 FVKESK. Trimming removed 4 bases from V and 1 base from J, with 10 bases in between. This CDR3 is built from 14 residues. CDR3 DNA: TGTGCCAGCAGCCCATCTAGGAGGAACACTGAAGCTTTCTTT. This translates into CASSPSRRNTEAFF.